The 28 T cell receptor beta chains reported below all come from one sample, sequenced in a study of long-term antiretroviral therapy in people with HIV. Sequencing relied on immunoSEQ assay v3.0, run at survey level. Profiling relied on immunoSEQ multiplex PCR, and the TCRdb table lists in-frame clones only, not all of them. The sample has 25,000 to 30,000 clones; about four fifths are singletons. The sequencing used unsorted PBMCs, collected 3 years after starting antiretroviral therapy. The origin of the receptors is a man between 40 and 49 years old with HIV.

The chain carries TRBV5-4 and TRBJ1-2; 11 positions match TRBD1. The V gene end was trimmed by 4 bases and the J gene end by 8 bases; junction bases not matched to a gene: 7. Germline V gives CDR1 SGHNT, CDR2 YYREEE (reference sequence). The length of the CDR3 is 14 residues. The CDR3 loop is CASSLGQGAMGYTF. The CDR3 DNA is TGTGCCAGCAGCCTCGGACAGGGGGCTATGGGCTACACCTTC.

The chain is built from TRBV2 and TRBJ2-7; perhaps TRBD1 as D (6 bases). The CDR3 is 14 amino acids. V lost 4 bases, J lost 2 bases, and 12 bases lay in between. Germline CDR1 reads SNHLY; CDR2 reads FYNNEI. Here the CDR3 reads CASSGQVGPYEQYF. For the CDR3, the DNA is TGTGCCAGCAGTGGACAGGTGGGCCCCTACGAGCAGTACTTC.

The V gene is TRBV30, the J gene TRBJ2-2; no clear D gene. V gave up 1 base and J gave up 6 bases, with 15 bases separating them. CDR3 length: 15 amino acids. Germline V lookup: CDR1 GTSNPN, CDR2 SVGIG (reference sequence). This CDR3 is CAWSAASNLAGELFF. The DNA for the CDR3 is TGTGCCTGGAGTGCCGCCTCCAACCTGGCCGGGGAGCTGTTTTTT.

This sequence joins TRBV11-2 and TRBJ2-6; D remains unclear. Trimming removed 1 base from V and 2 bases from J, with 15 bases in between. Germline loops: CDR1 SGHAT, CDR2 FQNNGV. This CDR3 comprises 18 residues. The CDR3 region is CASSLAPSAATGANVLTF. For the CDR3, the DNA is TGTGCCAGCAGCTTAGCCCCTTCGGCCGCGACTGGGGCCAACGTCCTGACTTTC.

The chain links TRBV27 to TRBJ2-7; D not certain. Trimming removed 1 base at V and 0 bases at J, with 4 bases between. CDR3 size: 13 residues. CDR1 and CDR2 (germline): MNHEY, SMNVEV (reference sequence). The CDR3 DNA is TGTGCCAGCAGTTTATATCTCTCCTACGAGCAGTACTTC. This sequence encodes CASSLYLSYEQYF.

This chain joins TRBV7-2 and TRBJ1-1; the D is unclear. The CDR3 runs 14 residues. The germline gives CDR1 SGHTA, CDR2 FQGNSA. The V end was cut by 5 bases, the J end by 5 bases, with 15 bases between. As DNA, the CDR3 is TGTGCCAGCAGCCCGCAGAGGGTCGGGACTGAAGCTTTCTTT. This sequence encodes CASSPQRVGTEAFF.

This clone is large by share. The chain is built from TRBV7-2 and TRBJ2-7; 7 bases agree with TRBD2. The germline CDR1 and CDR2 sequences are SGHTA and FQGNSA. Trimming removed 5 bases from V and 5 bases from J; junction bases left unmatched: 15. The CDR3 consists of 16 residues. The DNA of the CDR3 is TGTGCCAGCAGCCCCGGGCCGGGGGACTACCCCCACGAGCAGTACTTC. Its translation is CASSPGPGDYPHEQYF.

The chain has TRBV29-1 and TRBJ1-4, with TRBD1 identical over 7 bases. The V segment lost 7 bases and the J segment 3 bases; nucleotides outside the gene matches: 8. Germline V lookup: CDR1 SQVTM, CDR2 ANQGSEA. This CDR3 comprises 14 residues. DNA for the CDR3: TGCAGCGCCGGTGGACAGGAGTCTAATGAAAAACTGTTTTTT. This translates into CSAGGQESNEKLFF.

Here the CDR3 reads CAWEVTTGTNYEQYF. Here the CDR3 DNA reads TGTGCCTGGGAGGTAACCACCGGGACGAACTACGAGCAGTACTTC. The gene calls are TRBV30 and TRBJ2-7; TRBD1 or TRBD2 may be the D gene (5 bases each). The germline CDR1 and CDR2 sequences are GTSNPN and SVGIG (reference sequence). V was pared by 5 bases and J by 3 bases, with 20 bases between. This CDR3 region has 15 residues.

The rearrangement joins TRBV21-1 to TRBJ2-7; the tabulated D call, TRBD1, remains unverified against the DNA. TRBV21-1 is a known pseudogene. The CDR3 extends over 17 amino acids. CDR3 amino acids: CASSTATRTGYPYEQYF. The CDR3 DNA is TGTGCCAGCAGCACAGCAACAAGAACAGGGTACCCCTACGAGCAGTACTTC.

This clone was recorded only once. The chain combines TRBV4-1 with TRBJ2-3, with 7 bases identical to TRBD1. This CDR3 comprises 14 residues. Germline V gene lookup returns CDR1 MGHRA and CDR2 YSYEKL. With V trimmed by 2 bases and J by 6 bases, 5 bases remained unmatched. The DNA for the CDR3 is TGCGCCAGCAGCCAAACAGGGGCAGGGGATACGCAGTATTTT. It specifies CASSQTGAGDTQYF.

J is TRBJ2-2 and V is TRBV4-2; no clear D gene. Germline values: CDR1 LGHNA, CDR2 YNFKEQ. Trimming removed 0 bases from V and 4 bases from J, with 6 bases in between. The CDR3 runs 14 residues. The CDR3 reads CASSQEIFTGELFF. CDR3 in DNA: TGTGCCAGCAGCCAAGAGATATTCACCGGGGAGCTGTTTTTT.

This clone was counted between two and nine times. This chain joins TRBV19 and TRBJ2-4; possible D gene TRBD2, 6 bases. The V gene lost 3 bases and the J gene lost 11 bases, with 8 bases spanning the gap. Germline V lookup: CDR1 LNHDA, CDR2 SQIVND (reference sequence). The CDR3 runs 11 residues. The CDR3 nucleotides are TGTGCCAGTAGTATTGGCGGGGTTCAGTACTTC. This translates into CASSIGGVQYF.

This sequence joins TRBV19 and TRBJ1-5; D perhaps matches TRBD1 (5 bases). The CDR3 extends over 12 amino acids. The V and J ends lost 10 bases and 4 bases respectively, with 11 bases between them. The V gene's germline CDR1 is LNHDA and CDR2 SQIVND (reference sequence). The CDR3 spells CATRAENQPQHF. CDR3 coding DNA: TGTGCCACCAGGGCTGAGAATCAGCCCCAGCATTTT.

This clone was counted once. This sequence joins TRBV6-4 and TRBJ2-7; 14 positions agree with TRBD2. This CDR3 contains 14 residues. Germline CDR1 is MRHNA and CDR2 is SNTAGT. J was trimmed by 6 bases and V by 2 bases; bases with no gene match: 0. The CDR3 loop is CASSDGTSGSEQYF. The CDR3 bases are TGTGCCAGCAGTGACGGGACTAGCGGGAGCGAGCAGTACTTC.

This rearrangement joins TRBV28 to TRBJ2-7; perhaps TRBD1 as D (5 bases). The CDR3 spans 12 residues. Trimming left V 7 bases short and J 10 bases short, with 17 bases between. Germline V gene sequence: CDR1 MDHEN, CDR2 SYDVKM. In DNA, the CDR3 is TGTGCCAGCACCATAAACCAGGGTGACCAGTACTTC. As protein: CASTINQGDQYF.

The chain carries TRBV5-1 and TRBJ2-5; TRBD2 agrees at 11 bases. The V segment lost 6 bases and the J segment 2 bases; nucleotides outside the gene matches: 6. Germline CDR1 reads SGHRS; CDR2 reads YFSETQ. The CDR3 is 15 residues long. CDR3 coding DNA: TGCGCCAGCACCCGGACTAGCGGGCTACAAGAGACCCAGTACTTC. Its translation is CASTRTSGLQETQYF.

V usage is TRBV5-1 and J usage is TRBJ1-1; D perhaps matches TRBD1 (5 bases). CDR3 length equals 15 residues. Trimming shortened V by 0 bases and J by 2 bases, and 11 bases separated the two germline ends. The V gene's germline CDR1 is SGHRS and CDR2 YFSETQ. The CDR3 sequence is CASSLGGEINTEAFF. The CDR3 region has the DNA TGCGCCAGCAGCTTGGGAGGGGAGATTAACACTGAAGCTTTCTTT. Complete variable domain (other parts from reference TRBV5-1 and TRBJ1-1): KAGVTQTPRYLIKTRGQQVTLSCSPISGHRSVSWYQQTPGQGLQFLFEYFSETQRNKGNFPGRFSGRQFSNSRSEMNVSTLELGDSALYLCASSLGGEINTEAFFGQGTRLTVV.

This sequence joins TRBV2 and TRBJ2-7; TRBD1 might be the D (6 bases). Germline assignment: CDR1 SNHLY and CDR2 FYNNEI. Trimming pared 3 bases from V and 7 bases from J, leaving 19 bases between. CDR3 size: 15 residues. CDR3 DNA: TGTGCCAGCAGTGACTTGTCAGGGGATTACGTGGAGCAGTACTTC. It codes for CASSDLSGDYVEQYF.

The V call is TRBV4-1, the J call TRBJ2-2; the D is unclear. V dropped 0 bases and J dropped 5 bases, with 10 bases sitting between them. This CDR3 comprises 15 residues. Germline V gene lookup returns CDR1 MGHRA and CDR2 YSYEKL. CDR3 sequence reads: CASSQDNLETGELFF. CDR3 nucleotide sequence: TGCGCCAGCAGCCAAGATAACTTAGAGACCGGGGAGCTGTTTTTT.

The chain couples TRBV19 to TRBJ2-5; possible D gene TRBD2, 6 bases. The CDR3 is 17 amino acids. Between the trimmed V and J ends, which lost 2 bases and 4 bases, there was a span of 20 bases. Germline lookup yields CDR1 LNHDA and CDR2 SQIVND (reference sequence). The CDR3 reads CASSISSRGLSRETQYF. The CDR3 nucleotides are TGTGCCAGTAGTATATCCTCCCGAGGACTAAGTCGAGAGACCCAGTACTTC.

The CDR3 sequence is CASSLGETQYF. For the CDR3, the DNA is TGTGCCAGCAGCTTAGGAGAGACCCAGTACTTC. The rearrangement joins TRBV11-1 to TRBJ2-5; D uncertain. Germline V gene lookup returns CDR1 SGHAT and CDR2 FQDESV (reference sequence). V lost 1 base and J lost 4, with 1 base in between. The CDR3 sequence is 11 residues long.

V gene TRBV7-6 combines with J gene TRBJ1-5, with D possibly being TRBD1 (5 bases). Germline loops: CDR1 SGHVS, CDR2 FNYEAQ. The CDR3 loop spans 17 amino acids. V was cut by 1 base and J by 1 base, with 14 bases left in between. The DNA for the CDR3 is TGTGCCAGCAGCTTAGGCGGTCCCGGGGCCAGCAATCAGCCCCAGCATTTT. This translates into CASSLGGPGASNQPQHF.

The V and J genes are TRBV6-5 and TRBJ2-7, with a tentative D call TRBD2 (5 bases). Trimming left V 5 bases short and J 6 bases short, with 14 bases between. The CDR3 covers 13 residues. The V gene's germline CDR1 is MNHEY and CDR2 SVGAGI. The CDR3 coding sequence is TGTGCCAGCAGTCTCGTCCCGGACTCCGAGCAGTACTTC. Encoded protein: CASSLVPDSEQYF.

The chain has TRBV19 and TRBJ1-5, with D possibly matching TRBD1 (5 bases). Trimming pared 2 bases from V and 6 bases from J, leaving 11 bases between. The CDR3 covers 14 residues. Germline assignment: CDR1 LNHDA and CDR2 SQIVND (reference sequence). CDR3 coding DNA: TGTGCCAGTAGTATAAACAGGAACAGTCAGCCCCAGCATTTT. This translates into CASSINRNSQPQHF.

This sequence joins TRBV7-6 and TRBJ1-2; 7 nucleotides line up with TRBD1. This CDR3 region has 13 residues. From germline, CDR1 is SGHVS and CDR2 FNYEAQ. V was pared by 4 bases and J by 8 bases, with 7 bases of the junction left unmatched. CDR3 amino acids: CASSSTTGSGYTF. Written as DNA, the CDR3 is TGTGCCAGCAGCTCAACGACAGGGAGCGGCTACACCTTC.

This chain uses TRBV6-1 with TRBJ2-1, with D perhaps matching TRBD1 (5 bases). The CDR3 has 15 residues. Germline values: CDR1 MNHNS, CDR2 SASEGT. Trimming cost V 2 bases and J 6 bases, with 14 bases left between them. The CDR3 DNA follows: TGTGCCAGCAGTGAATACGGTTTGCAGGGCAATGAGCAGTTCTTC. As protein: CASSEYGLQGNEQFF.

The gene calls are TRBV11-2 and TRBJ2-7; D uncertain. Germline V gene lookup returns CDR1 SGHAT and CDR2 FQNNGV. The CDR3 consists of 11 residues. Trimming removed 2 bases from V and 6 bases from J, with 5 bases in between. The CDR3 loop is CASSLSCEQYF. In nucleotides, the CDR3 is TGTGCCAGCAGCTTAAGTTGCGAGCAGTACTTC.